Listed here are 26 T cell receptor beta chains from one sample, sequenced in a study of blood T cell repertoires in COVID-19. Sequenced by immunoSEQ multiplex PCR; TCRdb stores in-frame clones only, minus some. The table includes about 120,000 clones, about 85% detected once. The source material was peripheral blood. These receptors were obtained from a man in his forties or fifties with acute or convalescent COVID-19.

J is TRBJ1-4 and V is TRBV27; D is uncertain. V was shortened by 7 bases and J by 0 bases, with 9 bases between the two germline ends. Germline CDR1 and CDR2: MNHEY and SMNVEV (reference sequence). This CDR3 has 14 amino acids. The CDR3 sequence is CASKLVATNEKLFF. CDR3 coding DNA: TGTGCCAGCAAGCTTGTGGCAACTAATGAAAAACTGTTTTTT.

The CDR3: CASSHLGTDTQYF. The CDR3 nucleotides are TGTGCCAGCAGCCACCTCGGGACAGATACGCAGTATTTT. V and J are TRBV2 and TRBJ2-3; D gene unclear. Germline loops: CDR1 SNHLY, CDR2 FYNNEI. CDR3 length equals 13 residues. The V gene lost 6 bases and the J gene lost 3 bases, with 10 bases spanning the gap.

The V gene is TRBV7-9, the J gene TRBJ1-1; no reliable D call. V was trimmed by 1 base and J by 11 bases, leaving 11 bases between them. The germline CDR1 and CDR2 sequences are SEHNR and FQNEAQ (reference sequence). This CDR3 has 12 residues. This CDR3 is CASSLEESRAFF. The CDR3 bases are TGTGCCAGCAGCTTAGAGGAGTCCCGGGCTTTCTTT.

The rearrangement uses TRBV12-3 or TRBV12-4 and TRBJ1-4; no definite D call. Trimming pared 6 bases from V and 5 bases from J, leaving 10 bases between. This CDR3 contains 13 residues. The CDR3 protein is CASSLSANEKLFF. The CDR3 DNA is TGTGCCAGCAGCCTTTCAGCGAATGAAAAACTGTTTTTT.

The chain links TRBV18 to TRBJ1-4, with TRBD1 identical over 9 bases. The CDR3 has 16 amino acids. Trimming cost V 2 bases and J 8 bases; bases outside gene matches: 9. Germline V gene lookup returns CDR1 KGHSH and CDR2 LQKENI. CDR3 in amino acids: CASSPSEDRGAEKLFF. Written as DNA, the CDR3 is TGTGCCAGCTCACCATCGGAGGACAGGGGAGCCGAAAAACTGTTTTTT.

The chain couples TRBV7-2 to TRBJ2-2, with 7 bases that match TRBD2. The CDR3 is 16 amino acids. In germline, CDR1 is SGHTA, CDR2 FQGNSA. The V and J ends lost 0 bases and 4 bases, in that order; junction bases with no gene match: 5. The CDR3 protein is CASSLAVGLSTGELFF. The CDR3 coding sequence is TGTGCCAGCAGCTTAGCCGTGGGACTAAGCACCGGGGAGCTGTTTTTT.

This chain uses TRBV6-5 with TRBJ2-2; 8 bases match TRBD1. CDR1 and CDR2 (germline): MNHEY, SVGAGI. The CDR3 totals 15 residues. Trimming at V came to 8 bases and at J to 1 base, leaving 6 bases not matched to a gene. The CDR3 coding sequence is TGTGCCAGCGGACCCGGGACAGGGAACACCGGGGAGCTGTTTTTT. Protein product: CASGPGTGNTGELFF.

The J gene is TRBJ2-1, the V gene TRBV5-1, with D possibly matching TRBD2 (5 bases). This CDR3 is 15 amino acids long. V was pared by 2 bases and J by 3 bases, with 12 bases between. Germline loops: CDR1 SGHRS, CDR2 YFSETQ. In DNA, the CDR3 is TGCGCCAGCAGCTTTACTAGGCAATACTACAATGAGCAGTTCTTC. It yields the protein CASSFTRQYYNEQFF. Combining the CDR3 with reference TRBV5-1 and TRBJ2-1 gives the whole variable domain KAGVTQTPRYLIKTRGQQVTLSCSPISGHRSVSWYQQTPGQGLQFLFEYFSETQRNKGNFPGRFSGRQFSNSRSEMNVSTLELGDSALYLCASSFTRQYYNEQFFGPGTRLTVL.

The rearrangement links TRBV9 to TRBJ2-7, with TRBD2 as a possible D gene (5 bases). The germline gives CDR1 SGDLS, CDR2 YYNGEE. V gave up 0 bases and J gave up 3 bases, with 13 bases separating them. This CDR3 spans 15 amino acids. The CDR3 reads CASSVDYEGYYEQYF. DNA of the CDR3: TGTGCCAGCAGCGTAGATTACGAGGGTTACTACGAGCAGTACTTC.

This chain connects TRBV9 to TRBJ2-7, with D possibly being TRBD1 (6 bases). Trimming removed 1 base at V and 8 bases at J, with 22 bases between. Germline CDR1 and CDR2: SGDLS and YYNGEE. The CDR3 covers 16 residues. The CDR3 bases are TGTGCCAGCAGCGTAACCGCAGGGGCTTGGGGCGAGCAGCAGTACTTC. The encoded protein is CASSVTAGAWGEQQYF.

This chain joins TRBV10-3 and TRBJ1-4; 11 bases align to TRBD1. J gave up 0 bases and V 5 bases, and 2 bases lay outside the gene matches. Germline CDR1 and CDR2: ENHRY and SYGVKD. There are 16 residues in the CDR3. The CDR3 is CAISRGQGATNEKLFF. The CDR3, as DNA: TGTGCCATCAGTAGGGGACAGGGGGCAACTAATGAAAAACTGTTTTTT.

CDR3 bases: TGCGCCAGCAGCCGACAGTACCCTCAAGAGACCCAGTACTTC. Its protein product is CASSRQYPQETQYF. The chain couples TRBV5-1 to TRBJ2-5, with D maybe TRBD1 (5 bases). Germline CDR1 reads SGHRS; CDR2 reads YFSETQ. With 4 bases removed from V and 2 bases from J, the gap between germline ends came to 12 bases. The CDR3 contains 14 residues.

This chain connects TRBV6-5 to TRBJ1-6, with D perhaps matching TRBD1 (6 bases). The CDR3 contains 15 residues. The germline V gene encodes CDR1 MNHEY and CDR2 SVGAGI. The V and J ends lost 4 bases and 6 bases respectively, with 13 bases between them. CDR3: CASSFTGPANSPLHF. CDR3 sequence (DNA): TGTGCCAGCAGTTTTACAGGGCCAGCTAATTCACCCCTCCACTTT.

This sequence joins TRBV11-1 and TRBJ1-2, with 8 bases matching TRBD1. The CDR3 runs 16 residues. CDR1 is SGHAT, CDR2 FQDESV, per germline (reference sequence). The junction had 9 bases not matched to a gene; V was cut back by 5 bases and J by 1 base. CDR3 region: CASSQGTGYFNYGYTF. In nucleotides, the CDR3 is TGTGCCAGCAGCCAAGGGACAGGCTATTTTAACTATGGCTACACCTTC.

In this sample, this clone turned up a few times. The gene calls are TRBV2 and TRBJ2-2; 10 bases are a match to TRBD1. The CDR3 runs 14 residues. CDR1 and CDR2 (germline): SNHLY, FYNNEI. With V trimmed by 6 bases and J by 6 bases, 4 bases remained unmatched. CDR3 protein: CASRAGTGAGELFF. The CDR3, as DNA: TGTGCCAGCAGAGCCGGGACAGGGGCCGGGGAGCTGTTTTTT.

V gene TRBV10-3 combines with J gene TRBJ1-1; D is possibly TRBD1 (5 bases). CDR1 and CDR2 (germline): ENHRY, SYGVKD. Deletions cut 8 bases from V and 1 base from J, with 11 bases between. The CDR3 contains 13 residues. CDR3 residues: CAISKQGNTEAFF. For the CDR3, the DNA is TGTGCCATCTCGAAGCAGGGGAACACTGAAGCTTTCTTT.

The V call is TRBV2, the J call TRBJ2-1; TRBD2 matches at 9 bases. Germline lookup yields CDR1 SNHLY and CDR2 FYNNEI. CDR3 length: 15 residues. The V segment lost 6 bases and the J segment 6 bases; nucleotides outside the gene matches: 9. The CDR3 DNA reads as TGTGCCAGCAGCATAAGGACTAGCGCAGTCAATGAGCAGTTCTTC. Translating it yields CASSIRTSAVNEQFF.

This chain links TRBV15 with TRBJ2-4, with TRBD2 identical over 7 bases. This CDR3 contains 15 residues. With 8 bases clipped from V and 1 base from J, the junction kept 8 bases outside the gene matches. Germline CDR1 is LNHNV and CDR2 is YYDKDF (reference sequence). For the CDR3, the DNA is TGTGCCACCGCGGAGAGCGGGACCGCCAAAAACATTCAGTACTTC. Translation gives CATAESGTAKNIQYF.

CDR3 protein: CASVGGGAGEKLFF. In DNA form, the CDR3 reads TGTGCCAGCGTTGGGGGGGGCGCCGGAGAAAAACTGTTTTTT. The genes are TRBV19 and TRBJ1-4, with D possibly TRBD1 on 6 matching bases. Germline CDR1 is LNHDA and CDR2 is SQIVND (reference sequence). The CDR3 is 14 amino acids. With 9 bases removed from V and 8 bases from J, the gap between germline ends came to 19 bases.

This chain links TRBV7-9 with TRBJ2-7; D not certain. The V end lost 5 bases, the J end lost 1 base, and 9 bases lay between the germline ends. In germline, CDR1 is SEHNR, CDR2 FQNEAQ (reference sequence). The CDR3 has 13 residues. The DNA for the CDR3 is TGTGCCAGCAGCGTAGAATCTTCCTACGAGCAGTACTTC. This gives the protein CASSVESSYEQYF.

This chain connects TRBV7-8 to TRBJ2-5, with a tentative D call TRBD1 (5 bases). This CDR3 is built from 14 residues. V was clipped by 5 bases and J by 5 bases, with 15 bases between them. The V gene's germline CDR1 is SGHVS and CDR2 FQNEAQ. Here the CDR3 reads CASSNQQVLETQYF. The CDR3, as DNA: TGTGCCAGCAGCAACCAACAGGTCTTGGAGACCCAGTACTTC. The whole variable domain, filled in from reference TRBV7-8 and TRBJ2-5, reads GAGVSQSPRYKVAKRGQDVALRCDPISGHVSLFWYQQALGQGPEFLTYFQNEAQLDKSGLPSDRFFAERPEGSVSTLKIQRTQQEDSAVYLCASSNQQVLETQYFGPGTRLLVL.

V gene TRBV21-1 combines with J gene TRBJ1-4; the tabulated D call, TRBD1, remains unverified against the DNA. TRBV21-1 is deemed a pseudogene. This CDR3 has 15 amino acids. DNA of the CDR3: TGTGCCAGCAAACCACAGGGGACAACTAATGAAAAACTGTTTTTT. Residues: CASKPQGTTNEKLFF.

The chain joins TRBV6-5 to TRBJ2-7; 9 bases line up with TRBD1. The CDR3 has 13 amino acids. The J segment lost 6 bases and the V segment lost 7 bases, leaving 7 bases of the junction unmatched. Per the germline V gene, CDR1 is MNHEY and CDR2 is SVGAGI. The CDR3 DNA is TGTGCCAGCAAAGACAGGGGGTGGCGCGAGCAGTACTTC. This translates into CASKDRGWREQYF.

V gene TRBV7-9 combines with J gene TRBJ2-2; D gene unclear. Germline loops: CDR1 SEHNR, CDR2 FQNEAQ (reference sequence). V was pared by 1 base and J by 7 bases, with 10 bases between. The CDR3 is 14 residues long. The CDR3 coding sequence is TGTGCCAGCAGCTTAGGGTTAACCGGCGGGGAGCTGTTTTTT. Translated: CASSLGLTGGELFF.

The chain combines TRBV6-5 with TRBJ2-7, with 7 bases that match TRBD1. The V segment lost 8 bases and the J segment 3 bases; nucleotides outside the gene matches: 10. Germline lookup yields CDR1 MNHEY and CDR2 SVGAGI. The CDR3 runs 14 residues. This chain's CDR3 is CASSAGDRIYEQYF. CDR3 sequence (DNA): TGTGCCAGCTCGGCTGGGGACAGAATCTACGAGCAGTACTTC.

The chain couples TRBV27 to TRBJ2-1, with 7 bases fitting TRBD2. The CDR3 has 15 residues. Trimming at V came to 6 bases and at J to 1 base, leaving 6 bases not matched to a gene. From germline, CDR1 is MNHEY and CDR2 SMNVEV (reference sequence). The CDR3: CASRKAGASYNEQFF. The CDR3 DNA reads TGTGCCAGCAGGAAGGCGGGAGCTTCCTACAATGAGCAGTTCTTC.